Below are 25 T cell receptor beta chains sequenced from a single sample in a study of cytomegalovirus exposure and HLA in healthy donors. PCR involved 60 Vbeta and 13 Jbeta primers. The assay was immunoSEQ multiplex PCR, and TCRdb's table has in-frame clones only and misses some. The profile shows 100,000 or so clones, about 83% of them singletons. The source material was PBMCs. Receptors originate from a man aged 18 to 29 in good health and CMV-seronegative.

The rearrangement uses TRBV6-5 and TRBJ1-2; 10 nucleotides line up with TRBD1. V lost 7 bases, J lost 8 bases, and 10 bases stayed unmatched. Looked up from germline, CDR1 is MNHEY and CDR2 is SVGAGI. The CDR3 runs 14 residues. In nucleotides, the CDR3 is TGTGCCAGCACCACCGGGACAGGGGTATGGGGCTACACCTTC. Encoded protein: CASTTGTGVWGYTF.

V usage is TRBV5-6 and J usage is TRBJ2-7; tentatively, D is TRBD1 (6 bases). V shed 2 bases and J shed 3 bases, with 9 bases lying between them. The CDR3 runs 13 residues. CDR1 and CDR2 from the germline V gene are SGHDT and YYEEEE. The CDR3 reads CASSFAGDYEQYF. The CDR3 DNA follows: TGTGCCAGCAGCTTTGCAGGGGACTACGAGCAGTACTTC.

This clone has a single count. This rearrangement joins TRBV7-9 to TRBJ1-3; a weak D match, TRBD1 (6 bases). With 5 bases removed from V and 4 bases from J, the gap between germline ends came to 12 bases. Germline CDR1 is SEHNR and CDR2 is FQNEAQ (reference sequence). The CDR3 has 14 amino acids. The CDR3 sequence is CASSAGGFGNTIYF. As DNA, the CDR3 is TGTGCCAGCAGCGCGGGGGGCTTCGGAAACACCATATATTTT. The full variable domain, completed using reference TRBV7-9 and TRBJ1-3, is DTGVSQNPRHKITKRGQNVTFRCDPISEHNRLYWYRQTLGQGPEFLTYFQNEAQLEKSRLLSDRFSAERPKGSFSTLEIQRTEQGDSAMYLCASSAGGFGNTIYFGEGSWLTVV.

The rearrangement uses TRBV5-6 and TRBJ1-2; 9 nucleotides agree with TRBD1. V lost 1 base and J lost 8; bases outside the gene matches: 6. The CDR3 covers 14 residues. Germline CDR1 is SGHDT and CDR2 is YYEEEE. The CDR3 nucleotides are TGTGCCAGCAGCTTGACAGGGGGCTTCGTCGGCTACACCTTC. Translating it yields CASSLTGGFVGYTF.

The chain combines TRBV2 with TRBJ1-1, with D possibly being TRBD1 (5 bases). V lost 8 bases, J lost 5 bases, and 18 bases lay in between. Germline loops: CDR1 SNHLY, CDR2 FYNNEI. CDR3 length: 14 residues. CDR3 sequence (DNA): TGTGCCAGCGGAGGGGCATCAGGAAAGACTGAAGCTTTCTTT. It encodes CASGGASGKTEAFF.

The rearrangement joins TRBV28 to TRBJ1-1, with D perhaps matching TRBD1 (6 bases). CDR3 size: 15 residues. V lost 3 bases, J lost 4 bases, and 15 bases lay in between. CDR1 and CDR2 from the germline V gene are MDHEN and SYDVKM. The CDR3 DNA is TGTGCCAGCAGTTTCTGGGCGGGGGCCGGCACTGAAGCTTTCTTT. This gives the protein CASSFWAGAGTEAFF.

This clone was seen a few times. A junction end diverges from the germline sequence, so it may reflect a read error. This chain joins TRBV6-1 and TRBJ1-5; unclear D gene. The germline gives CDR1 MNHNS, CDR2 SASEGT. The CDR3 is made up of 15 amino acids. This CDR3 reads CASSARPRSDQPQHF. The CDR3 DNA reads TGTGCCAGCAGTGCGCGTCCCCGTAGCGATCAGCCCCAGCATTTT.

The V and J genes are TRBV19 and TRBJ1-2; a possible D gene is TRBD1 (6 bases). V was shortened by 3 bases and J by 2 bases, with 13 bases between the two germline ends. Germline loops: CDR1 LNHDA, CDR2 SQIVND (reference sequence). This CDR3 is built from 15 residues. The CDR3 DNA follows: TGTGCCAGTAGTATCACGCGGACAGAAAACTATGGCTACACCTTC. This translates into CASSITRTENYGYTF.

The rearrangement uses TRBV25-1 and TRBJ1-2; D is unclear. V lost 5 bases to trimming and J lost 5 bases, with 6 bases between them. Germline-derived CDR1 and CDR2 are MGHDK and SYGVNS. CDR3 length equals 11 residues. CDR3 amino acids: CASSTMYGYTF. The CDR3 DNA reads TGTGCCAGCAGTACTATGTATGGCTACACCTTC.

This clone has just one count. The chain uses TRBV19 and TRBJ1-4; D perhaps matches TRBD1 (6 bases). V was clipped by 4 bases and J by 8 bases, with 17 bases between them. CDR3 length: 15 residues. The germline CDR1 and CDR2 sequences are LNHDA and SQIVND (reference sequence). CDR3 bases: TGTGCCAGTAGTAGACCGGCGGGGGGCAGGGAAAAACTGTTTTTT. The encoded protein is CASSRPAGGREKLFF.

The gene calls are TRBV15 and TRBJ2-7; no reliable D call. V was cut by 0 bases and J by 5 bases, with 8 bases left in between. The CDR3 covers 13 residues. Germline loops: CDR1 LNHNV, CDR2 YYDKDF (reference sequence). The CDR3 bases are TGTGCCACCAGCAGAGAAGATGAGGACGAGCAGTACTTC. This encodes CATSREDEDEQYF.

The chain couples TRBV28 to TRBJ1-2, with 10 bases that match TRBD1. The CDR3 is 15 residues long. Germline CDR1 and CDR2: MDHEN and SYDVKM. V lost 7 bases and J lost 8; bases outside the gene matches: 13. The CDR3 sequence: CASTPTGGVIGGYTF. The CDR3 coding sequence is TGTGCCAGCACCCCGACAGGGGGCGTGATTGGAGGCTACACCTTC.

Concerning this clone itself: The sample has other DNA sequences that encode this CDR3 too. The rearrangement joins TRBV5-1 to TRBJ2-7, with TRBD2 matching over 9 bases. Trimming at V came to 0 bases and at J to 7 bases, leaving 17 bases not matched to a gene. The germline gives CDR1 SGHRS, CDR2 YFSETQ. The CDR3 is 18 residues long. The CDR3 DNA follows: TGCGCCAGCAGCTTGGGTCTAGCGGGATCTTTGTCAGCGGGGGAGCAGTACTTC. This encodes CASSLGLAGSLSAGEQYF. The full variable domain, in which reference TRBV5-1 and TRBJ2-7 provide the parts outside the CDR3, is KAGVTQTPRYLIKTRGQQVTLSCSPISGHRSVSWYQQTPGQGLQFLFEYFSETQRNKGNFPGRFSGRQFSNSRSEMNVSTLELGDSALYLCASSLGLAGSLSAGEQYFGPGTRLTVT.

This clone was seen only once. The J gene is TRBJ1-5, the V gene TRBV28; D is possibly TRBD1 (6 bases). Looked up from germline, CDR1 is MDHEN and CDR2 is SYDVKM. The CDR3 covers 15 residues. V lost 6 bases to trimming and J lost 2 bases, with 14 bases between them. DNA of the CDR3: TGTGCCAGCAGCCCAACAGGGATGGGCAATCAGCCCCAGCATTTT. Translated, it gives CASSPTGMGNQPQHF.

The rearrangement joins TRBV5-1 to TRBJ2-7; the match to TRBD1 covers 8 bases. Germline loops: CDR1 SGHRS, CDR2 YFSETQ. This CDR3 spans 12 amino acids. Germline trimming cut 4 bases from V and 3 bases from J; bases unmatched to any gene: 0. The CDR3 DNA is TGCGCCAGCAGCGACAGGGGCTACGAGCAGTACTTC. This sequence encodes CASSDRGYEQYF.

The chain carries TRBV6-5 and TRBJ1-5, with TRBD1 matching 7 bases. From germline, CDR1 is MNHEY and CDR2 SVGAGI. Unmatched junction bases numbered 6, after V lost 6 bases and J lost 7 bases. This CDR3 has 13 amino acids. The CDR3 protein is CASSYRGGQPQHF. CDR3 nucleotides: TGTGCCAGCAGCTACAGGGGAGGGCAGCCCCAGCATTTT.

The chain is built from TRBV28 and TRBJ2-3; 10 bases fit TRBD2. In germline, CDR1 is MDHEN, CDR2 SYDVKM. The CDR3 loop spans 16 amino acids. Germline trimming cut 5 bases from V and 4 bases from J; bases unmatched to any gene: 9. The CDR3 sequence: CASSHLAGGAPDTQYF. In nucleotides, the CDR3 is TGTGCCAGCAGTCATTTAGCGGGAGGAGCACCAGATACGCAGTATTTT.

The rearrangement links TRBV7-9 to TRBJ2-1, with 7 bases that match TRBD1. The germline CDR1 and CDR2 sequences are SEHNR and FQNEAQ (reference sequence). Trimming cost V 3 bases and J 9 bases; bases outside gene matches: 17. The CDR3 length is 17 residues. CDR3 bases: TGTGCCAGCAGCTTCGCCAAGACCGGGACAGAGTTCGGTGAGCAGTTCTTC. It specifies CASSFAKTGTEFGEQFF. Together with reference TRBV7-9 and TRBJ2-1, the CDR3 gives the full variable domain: DTGVSQNPRHKITKRGQNVTFRCDPISEHNRLYWYRQTLGQGPEFLTYFQNEAQLEKSRLLSDRFSAERPKGSFSTLEIQRTEQGDSAMYLCASSFAKTGTEFGEQFFGPGTRLTVL.

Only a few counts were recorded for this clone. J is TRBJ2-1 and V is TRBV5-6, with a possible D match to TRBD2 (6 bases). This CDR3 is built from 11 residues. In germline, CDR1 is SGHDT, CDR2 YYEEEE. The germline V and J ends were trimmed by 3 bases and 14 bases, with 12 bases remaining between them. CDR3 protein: CASSWGTSEFF. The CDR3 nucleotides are TGTGCCAGCAGCTGGGGGACTTCGGAGTTCTTC.

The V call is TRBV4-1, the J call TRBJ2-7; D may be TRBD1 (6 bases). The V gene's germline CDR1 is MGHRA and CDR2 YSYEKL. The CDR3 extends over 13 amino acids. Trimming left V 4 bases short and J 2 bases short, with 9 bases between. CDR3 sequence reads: CASSLDRTYEQYF. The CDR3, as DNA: TGCGCCAGCAGCCTGGACAGAACCTACGAGCAGTACTTC.

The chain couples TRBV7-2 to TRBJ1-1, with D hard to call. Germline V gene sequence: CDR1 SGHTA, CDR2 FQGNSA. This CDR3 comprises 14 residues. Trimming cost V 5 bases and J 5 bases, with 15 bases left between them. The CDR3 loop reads CASSPKETGTEAFF. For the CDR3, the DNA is TGTGCCAGCAGCCCGAAAGAGACTGGTACTGAAGCTTTCTTT.

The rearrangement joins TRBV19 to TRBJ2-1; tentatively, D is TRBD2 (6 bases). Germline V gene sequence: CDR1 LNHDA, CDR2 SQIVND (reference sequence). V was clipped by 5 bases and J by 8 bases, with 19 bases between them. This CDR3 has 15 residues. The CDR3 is CASSSWVAEDHEQFF. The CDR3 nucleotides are TGTGCCAGTAGTTCCTGGGTAGCGGAAGACCATGAGCAGTTCTTC.

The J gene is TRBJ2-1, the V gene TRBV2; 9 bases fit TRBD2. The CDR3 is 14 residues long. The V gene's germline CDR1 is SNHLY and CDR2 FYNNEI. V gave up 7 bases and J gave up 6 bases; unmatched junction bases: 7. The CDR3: CASIPGLAINEQFF. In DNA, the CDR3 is TGTGCCAGCATCCCGGGACTAGCCATCAATGAGCAGTTCTTC.

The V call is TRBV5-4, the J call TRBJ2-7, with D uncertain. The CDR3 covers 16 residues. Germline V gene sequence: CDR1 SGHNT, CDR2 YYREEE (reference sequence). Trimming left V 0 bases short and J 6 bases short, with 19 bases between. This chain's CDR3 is CASSLDPGSKIGEQYF. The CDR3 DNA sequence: TGTGCCAGCAGCTTGGACCCGGGTAGTAAGATAGGCGAGCAGTACTTC.

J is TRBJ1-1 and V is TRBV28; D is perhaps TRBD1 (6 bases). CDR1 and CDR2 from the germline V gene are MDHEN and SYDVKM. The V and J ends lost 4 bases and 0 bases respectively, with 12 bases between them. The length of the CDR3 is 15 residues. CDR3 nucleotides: TGTGCCAGCAGTTCCCCAGGACAGATGAACACTGAAGCTTTCTTT. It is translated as CASSSPGQMNTEAFF.